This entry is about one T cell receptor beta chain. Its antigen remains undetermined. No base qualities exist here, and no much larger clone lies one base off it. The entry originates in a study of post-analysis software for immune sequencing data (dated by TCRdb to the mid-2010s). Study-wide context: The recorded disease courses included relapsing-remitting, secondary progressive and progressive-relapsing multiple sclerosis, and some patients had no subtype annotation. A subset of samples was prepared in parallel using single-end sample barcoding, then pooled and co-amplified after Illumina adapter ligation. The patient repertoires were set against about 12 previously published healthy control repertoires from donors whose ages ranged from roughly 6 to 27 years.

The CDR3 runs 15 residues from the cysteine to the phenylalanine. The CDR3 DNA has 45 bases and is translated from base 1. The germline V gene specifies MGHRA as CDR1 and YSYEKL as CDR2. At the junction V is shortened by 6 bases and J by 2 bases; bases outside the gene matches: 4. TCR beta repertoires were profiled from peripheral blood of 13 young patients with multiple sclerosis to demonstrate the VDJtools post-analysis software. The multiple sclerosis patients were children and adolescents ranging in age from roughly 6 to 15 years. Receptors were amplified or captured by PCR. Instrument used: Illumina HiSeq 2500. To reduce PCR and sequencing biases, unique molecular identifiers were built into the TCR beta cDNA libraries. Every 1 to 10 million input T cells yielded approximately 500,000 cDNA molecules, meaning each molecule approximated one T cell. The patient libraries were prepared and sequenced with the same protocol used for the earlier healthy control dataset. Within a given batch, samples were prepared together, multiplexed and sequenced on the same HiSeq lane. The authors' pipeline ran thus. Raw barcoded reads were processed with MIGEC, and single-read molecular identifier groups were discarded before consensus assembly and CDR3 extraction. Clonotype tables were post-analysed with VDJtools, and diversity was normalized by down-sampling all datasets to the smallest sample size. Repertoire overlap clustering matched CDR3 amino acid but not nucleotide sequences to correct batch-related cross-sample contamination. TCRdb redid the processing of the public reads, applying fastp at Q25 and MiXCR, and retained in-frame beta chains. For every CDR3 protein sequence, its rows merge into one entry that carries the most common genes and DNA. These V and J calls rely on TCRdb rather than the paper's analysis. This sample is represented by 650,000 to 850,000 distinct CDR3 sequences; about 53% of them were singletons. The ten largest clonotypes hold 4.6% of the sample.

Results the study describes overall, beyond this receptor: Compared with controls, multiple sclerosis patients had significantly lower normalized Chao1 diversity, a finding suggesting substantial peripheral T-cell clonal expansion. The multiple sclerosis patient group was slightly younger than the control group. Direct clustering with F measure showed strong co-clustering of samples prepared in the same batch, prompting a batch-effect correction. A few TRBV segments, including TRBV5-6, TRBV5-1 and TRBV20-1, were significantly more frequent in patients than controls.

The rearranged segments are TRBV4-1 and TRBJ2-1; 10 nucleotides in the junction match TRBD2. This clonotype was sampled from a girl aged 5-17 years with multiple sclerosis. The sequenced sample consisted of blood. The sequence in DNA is TGCGCCAGCAGACCAACTAGCGGGACCTACAATGAGCAGTTCTTC. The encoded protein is CASRPTSGTYNEQFF.